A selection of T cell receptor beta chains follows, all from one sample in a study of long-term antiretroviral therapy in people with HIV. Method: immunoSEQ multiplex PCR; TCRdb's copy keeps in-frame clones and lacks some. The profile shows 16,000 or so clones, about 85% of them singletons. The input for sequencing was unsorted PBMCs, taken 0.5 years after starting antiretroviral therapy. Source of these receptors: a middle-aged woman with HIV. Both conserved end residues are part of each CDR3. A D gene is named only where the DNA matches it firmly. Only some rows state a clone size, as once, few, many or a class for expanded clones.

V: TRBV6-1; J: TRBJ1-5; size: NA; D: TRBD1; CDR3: CASSAGQGLNQPQHF; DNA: TGTGCCAGCAGTGCCGGACAGGGTTTGAATCAGCCCCAGCATTTT
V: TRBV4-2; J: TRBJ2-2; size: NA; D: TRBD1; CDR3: CASRIRTGSNTGELFF; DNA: TGTGCCAGCAGGATTAGGACAGGATCGAACACCGGGGAGCTGTTTTTT
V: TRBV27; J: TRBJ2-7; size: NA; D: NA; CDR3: CASSLSFTREYEQYF; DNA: TGTGCCAGCAGTTTATCGTTCACTAGAGAATACGAGCAGTACTTC
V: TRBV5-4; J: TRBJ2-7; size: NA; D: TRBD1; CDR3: CASSLQGANEQYF; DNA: TGTGCCAGCAGCTTGCAGGGGGCGAACGAGCAGTACTTC
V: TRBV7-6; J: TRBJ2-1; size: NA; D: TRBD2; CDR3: CASSVKGVAGAVRNEQFF; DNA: TGTGCCAGCAGCGTTAAGGGGGTAGCGGGAGCTGTGAGGAATGAGCAGTTCTTC
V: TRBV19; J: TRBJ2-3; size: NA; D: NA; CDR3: CASSIVATDTQYF; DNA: TGTGCCAGTAGTATAGTGGCTACAGATACGCAGTATTTT
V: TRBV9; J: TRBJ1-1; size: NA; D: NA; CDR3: CASSGRDTEAFF; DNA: TGTGCCAGCAGCGGGCGGGACACTGAAGCTTTCTTT
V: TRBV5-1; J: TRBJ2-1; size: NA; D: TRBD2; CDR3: CASSLASGSNEQFF; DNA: TGCGCCAGCAGCTTGGCCAGCGGGAGCAATGAGCAGTTCTTC
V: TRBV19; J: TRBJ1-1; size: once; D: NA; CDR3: CASSDHTGTEAFF; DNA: TGTGCCAGTAGTGACCACACAGGGACTGAAGCTTTCTTT
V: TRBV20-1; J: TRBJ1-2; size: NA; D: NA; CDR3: CSAADIYGYTF; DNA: TGCAGTGCTGCAGACATCTATGGCTACACCTTC
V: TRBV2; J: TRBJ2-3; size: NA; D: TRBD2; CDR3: CASSRLAGGADTQYF; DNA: TGTGCCAGCAGTCGACTAGCGGGAGGAGCGGATACGCAGTATTTT
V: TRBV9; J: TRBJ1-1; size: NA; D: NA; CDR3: CASKGVLVGVNTEAFF; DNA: TGTGCCAGCAAGGGAGTGTTGGTGGGGGTGAACACTGAAGCTTTCTTT
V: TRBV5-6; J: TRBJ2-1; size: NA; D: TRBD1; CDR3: CASSLSDRVYNEQFF; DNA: TGTGCCAGCAGCTTGTCGGACAGGGTCTACAATGAGCAGTTCTTC
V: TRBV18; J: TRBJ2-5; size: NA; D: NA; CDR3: CASSPGQQETQYF; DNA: TGTGCCAGCTCACCCGGGCAACAAGAGACCCAGTACTTC
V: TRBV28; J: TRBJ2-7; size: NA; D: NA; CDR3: CASSLSAQSYEQYF; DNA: TGTGCCAGCAGTTTATCGGCGCAGTCCTACGAGCAGTACTTC
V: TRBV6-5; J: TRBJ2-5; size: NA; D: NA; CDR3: CASSPGGETQYF; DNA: TGTGCCAGCAGTCCTGGGGGCGAGACCCAGTACTTC
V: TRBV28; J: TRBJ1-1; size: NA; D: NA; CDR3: CASSSEPRPVREAFF; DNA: TGTGCCAGCAGTTCGGAACCTCGCCCCGTGAGAGAAGCTTTCTTT
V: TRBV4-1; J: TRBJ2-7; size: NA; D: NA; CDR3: CASSYRGEAYEQYF; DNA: TGCGCCAGCAGCTATCGTGGAGAGGCCTACGAGCAGTACTTC
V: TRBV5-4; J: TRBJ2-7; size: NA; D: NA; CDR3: CASSLVGREQYF; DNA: TGTGCCAGCAGCTTGGTGGGACGCGAGCAGTACTTC
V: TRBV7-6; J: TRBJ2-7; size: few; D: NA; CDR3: CASSLVNGDEQYF; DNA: TGTGCCAGCAGCTTAGTGAATGGGGACGAGCAGTACTTC
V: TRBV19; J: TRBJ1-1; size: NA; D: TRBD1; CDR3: CATAGTVNTEAFF; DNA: TGTGCCACCGCCGGGACAGTTAACACTGAAGCTTTCTTT
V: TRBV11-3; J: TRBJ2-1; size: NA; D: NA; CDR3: CASSLGYNEQFF; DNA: TGTGCCAGCAGCTTGGGGTACAATGAGCAGTTCTTC
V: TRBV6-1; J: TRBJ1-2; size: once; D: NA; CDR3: CASSEAPGGYTF; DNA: TGTGCCAGCAGTGAAGCGCCGGGGGGCTACACCTTC
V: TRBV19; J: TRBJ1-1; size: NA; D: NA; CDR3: CASTRQSLNTEAFF; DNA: TGTGCCAGTACCAGACAGTCGTTGAACACTGAAGCTTTCTTT
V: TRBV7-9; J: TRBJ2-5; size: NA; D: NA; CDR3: CASSRMGISETQYF; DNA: TGTGCCAGCAGCCGAATGGGGATTTCAGAGACCCAGTACTTC
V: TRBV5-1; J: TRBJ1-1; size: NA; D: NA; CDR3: CASSLWGRGTEAFF; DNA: TGCGCCAGCAGCTTGTGGGGGCGGGGCACTGAAGCTTTCTTT
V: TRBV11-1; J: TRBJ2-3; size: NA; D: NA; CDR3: CASSLGGGGSTDTQYF; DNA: TGTGCCAGCAGCTTAGGAGGGGGAGGTAGCACAGATACGCAGTATTTT
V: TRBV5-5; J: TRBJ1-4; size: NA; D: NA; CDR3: CASSLGQLGNWDF; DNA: TGTGCCAGCAGCTTAGGACAGTTAGGGAACTGGGATTTT
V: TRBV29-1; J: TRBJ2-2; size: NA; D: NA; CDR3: CSVDPGTNTGELFF; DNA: TGCAGCGTTGACCCAGGGACCAACACCGGGGAGCTGTTTTTT
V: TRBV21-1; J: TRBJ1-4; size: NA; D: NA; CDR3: CASSKMSMIGAEYATNEKLFF; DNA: TGTGCCAGCAGCAAAATGAGCATGATTGGGGCAGAGTATGCAACTAATGAAAAACTGTTTTTT
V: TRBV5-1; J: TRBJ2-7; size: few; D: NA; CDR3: CASQWGGGDEQYF; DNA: TGCGCCAGTCAGTGGGGAGGAGGAGACGAGCAGTACTTC
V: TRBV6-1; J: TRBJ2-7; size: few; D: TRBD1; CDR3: CASSDGTGVNYEQYF; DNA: TGTGCCAGCAGTGACGGGACAGGGGTAAACTACGAGCAGTACTTC
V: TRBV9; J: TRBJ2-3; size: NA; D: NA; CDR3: CASRPPGLSIDTQYF; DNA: TGTGCCAGCAGACCCCCCGGCTTGTCGATAGATACGCAGTATTTT
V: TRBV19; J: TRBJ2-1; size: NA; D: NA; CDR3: CASSVAAYNEQFF; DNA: TGTGCCAGTAGTGTAGCGGCCTACAATGAGCAGTTCTTC
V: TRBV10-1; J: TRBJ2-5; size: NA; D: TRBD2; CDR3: CASSESLREGETQYF; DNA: TGCGCCAGCAGTGAGTCGCTGCGGGAGGGGGAGACCCAGTACTTC
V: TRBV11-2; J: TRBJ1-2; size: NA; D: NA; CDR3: CASSHGEGYTF; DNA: TGTGCCAGCAGCCACGGAGAAGGCTACACCTTC
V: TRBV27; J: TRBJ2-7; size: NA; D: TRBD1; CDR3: CASRTGGLNEQYF; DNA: TGTGCCAGCAGGACAGGGGGGTTGAACGAGCAGTACTTC
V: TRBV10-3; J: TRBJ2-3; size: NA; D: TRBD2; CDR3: CAISVGLASTDTQYF; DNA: TGTGCCATCAGTGTCGGACTAGCGTCGACAGATACGCAGTATTTT
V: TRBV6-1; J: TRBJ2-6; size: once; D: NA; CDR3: CASSVSVSGANVLTF; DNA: TGTGCCAGCAGTGTGTCTGTCTCTGGGGCCAACGTCCTGACTTTC
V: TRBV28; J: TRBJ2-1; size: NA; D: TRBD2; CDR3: CASSQLPGLAIHYNEQFF; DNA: TGTGCCAGCAGTCAACTCCCTGGACTAGCTATTCACTACAATGAGCAGTTCTTC
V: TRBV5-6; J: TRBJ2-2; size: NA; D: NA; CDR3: CASSFGITPNTGELFF; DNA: TGTGCCAGCAGCTTTGGGATTACACCGAACACCGGGGAGCTGTTTTTT